The 17 T cell receptor beta chains listed next were all sequenced from one sample in a study of blood T cell repertoires in COVID-19. The repertoire was sequenced with immunoSEQ multiplex PCR; TCRdb's copy has only in-frame clones and lacks some. The repertoire includes about 150,000 clones, 85% to 90% of them detected once, and roughly 15% sits in the top ten. Sequencing was performed on peripheral blood. The source is a woman aged 40-49 years with acute or convalescent COVID-19.

The rearrangement links TRBV15 to TRBJ2-3; 8 bases are a match to TRBD2. Germline CDR1 is LNHNV and CDR2 is YYDKDF (reference sequence). J was trimmed by 0 bases and V by 0 bases; bases with no gene match: 2. The CDR3 extends over 16 amino acids. CDR3 sequence (DNA): TGTGCCACCAGCAGAGATTTAGCGGGGAGCACAGATACGCAGTATTTT. Translation gives CATSRDLAGSTDTQYF.

The gene calls are TRBV27 and TRBJ2-2, with D possibly being TRBD1 (6 bases). V was cut by 5 bases and J by 4 bases, with 11 bases left in between. Germline CDR1 reads MNHEY; CDR2 reads SMNVEV (reference sequence). This CDR3 spans 14 amino acids. CDR3 DNA: TGTGCCAGCAGTCCCACAGGGTTCACCGGGGAGCTGTTTTTT. Translating gives CASSPTGFTGELFF.

The chain links TRBV28 to TRBJ2-7; D is undetermined. This CDR3 region has 12 residues. The germline CDR1 and CDR2 sequences are MDHEN and SYDVKM. The V and J ends lost 8 bases and 4 bases respectively, with 12 bases between them. The CDR3 region has the DNA TGTGCCAGCTCCAATCGAACTTACGAGCAGTACTTC. Translation: CASSNRTYEQYF. The whole variable domain, remainder taken from reference TRBV28 and TRBJ2-7, is DVKVTQSSRYLVKRTGEKVFLECVQDMDHENMFWYRQDPGLGLRLIYFSYDVKMKEKGDIPEGYSVSREKKERFSLILESASTNQTSMYLCASSNRTYEQYFGPGTRLTVT.

This clone occurred a few times. The chain joins TRBV14 to TRBJ2-3; TRBD2 matches 12 bases. The V segment lost 3 bases and the J segment 2 bases; nucleotides outside the gene matches: 9. CDR3 size: 18 residues. Looked up from germline, CDR1 is SGHDN and CDR2 is FVKESK. The CDR3 sequence is CASSQGFGLAGNTDTQYF. The CDR3 region has the DNA TGTGCCAGCAGCCAGGGATTCGGACTAGCGGGAAACACAGATACGCAGTATTTT.

The genes are TRBV6-5 and TRBJ1-4; possible D gene TRBD1, 5 bases. V lost 6 bases to trimming and J lost 8 bases, with 16 bases between them. This CDR3 region has 14 residues. The germline CDR1 and CDR2 sequences are MNHEY and SVGAGI. CDR3 region: CASRGRADPEKLFF. In DNA, the CDR3 is TGTGCCAGCAGAGGCAGGGCGGATCCCGAAAAACTGTTTTTT.

The chain links TRBV24-1 to TRBJ2-2; TRBD1 matches 7 bases. CDR3 length equals 14 residues. The V gene end was trimmed by 8 bases and the J gene end by 0 bases; junction bases not matched to a gene: 2. Germline CDR1 reads KGHDR; CDR2 reads SFDVKD. Here the CDR3 reads CATMDRSNTGELFF. In nucleotides, the CDR3 is TGTGCCACCATGGACAGGTCGAACACCGGGGAGCTGTTTTTT.

V usage is TRBV18 and J usage is TRBJ2-4, with 11 bases that match TRBD2. The V gene end was trimmed by 8 bases and the J gene end by 0 bases; junction bases not matched to a gene: 18. This CDR3 spans 20 amino acids. The V gene's germline CDR1 is KGHSH and CDR2 LQKENI. CDR3 DNA sequence: TGTGCCAGCCCAGGGTTCCCACTAGCGGGAGAGGGGTTAGCCAAAAACATTCAGTACTTC. Encoded protein: CASPGFPLAGEGLAKNIQYF.

Points on this clone: The identical CDR3 is also encoded by other nucleotide sequences in the sample. The chain is built from TRBV2 and TRBJ2-7, with TRBD1 matching over 9 bases. The CDR3 has 15 residues. With V trimmed by 6 bases and J by 0 bases, 6 bases remained unmatched. The germline CDR1 and CDR2 sequences are SNHLY and FYNNEI. The CDR3 coding sequence is TGTGCCAGCAGAGCGGGACAGGGAAGCTCCTACGAGCAGTACTTC. Translating gives CASRAGQGSSYEQYF.

The chain combines TRBV24-1 with TRBJ2-5; weak D call: TRBD2 (6 bases). Trimming left V 0 bases short and J 5 bases short, with 12 bases between. CDR1 KGHDR and CDR2 SFDVKD come from the germline V gene. This CDR3 is built from 15 residues. CDR3 residues: CATSDLVVGRETQYF. Written as DNA, the CDR3 is TGTGCCACCAGTGATTTGGTGGTAGGGAGGGAGACCCAGTACTTC.

The chain carries TRBV9 and TRBJ2-3; the match to TRBD1 covers 7 bases. The length of the CDR3 is 15 residues. Losses at the gene ends were 3 bases for V and 5 bases for J; bases not matched to a gene: 9. Germline V gene sequence: CDR1 SGDLS, CDR2 YYNGEE. In nucleotides, the CDR3 is TGTGCCAGCAGCGGTACCGGGACAGTTATAGATACGCAGTATTTT. It codes for CASSGTGTVIDTQYF.

This chain joins TRBV5-1 and TRBJ1-4; the D is unclear. V was shortened by 0 bases and J by 0 bases, with 12 bases between the two germline ends. The CDR3 length is 17 residues. Germline loops: CDR1 SGHRS, CDR2 YFSETQ. CDR3 residues: CASSLGWLGSTNEKLFF. CDR3 DNA: TGCGCCAGCAGCTTGGGGTGGCTAGGATCAACTAATGAAAAACTGTTTTTT.

The chain combines TRBV18 with TRBJ2-7; 8 bases agree with TRBD2. Trimming removed 4 bases from V and 5 bases from J; junction bases left unmatched: 16. This CDR3 has 17 residues. Germline V gene data show CDR1 as KGHSH and CDR2 as LQKENI. The CDR3 here is CASSHTLGTRGDDEQYF. In DNA form, the CDR3 reads TGTGCCAGCTCACACACGTTAGGGACTAGGGGTGACGACGAGCAGTACTTC. Full variable domain (rest looked up from reference TRBV18 and TRBJ2-7): NAGVMQNPRHLVRRRGQEARLRCSPMKGHSHVYWYRQLPEEGLKFMVYLQKENIIDESGMPKERFSAEFPKEGPSILRIQQVVRGDSAAYFCASSHTLGTRGDDEQYFGPGTRLTVT.

The gene calls are TRBV27 and TRBJ2-2; weak D call: TRBD1 (5 bases). The CDR3 has 14 amino acids. Germline V gives CDR1 MNHEY, CDR2 SMNVEV (reference sequence). Trimming stripped 5 bases from V and 2 bases from J, with 9 bases between. The CDR3 loop reads CASSTGPNTGELFF. CDR3 DNA sequence: TGTGCCAGCAGTACAGGCCCCAACACCGGGGAGCTGTTTTTT.

The chain combines TRBV5-1 with TRBJ2-2, with TRBD1 matching 11 bases. V gave up 4 bases and J gave up 6 bases; unmatched junction bases: 5. The CDR3 is 15 amino acids. Germline assignment: CDR1 SGHRS and CDR2 YFSETQ. The CDR3 region has the DNA TGCGCCAGCAGCCATCGGACAGGGGGCCCCGGGGAGCTGTTTTTT. It translates to CASSHRTGGPGELFF.

V and J are TRBV3-1 (or the pseudogene TRBV3-2) and TRBJ2-7; D remains unclear. V gave up 1 base and J gave up 6 bases, with 13 bases separating them. The germline gives CDR1 LGHDT, CDR2 YNNKEL (reference sequence). This CDR3 is 14 amino acids long. CDR3 bases: TGTGCCAGCAGCCAAGTCCCCGGTGAGTCCGAGCAGTACTTC. Its protein product is CASSQVPGESEQYF.

The V and J genes are TRBV5-1 and TRBJ2-7, with 10 bases matching TRBD1. V was clipped by 4 bases and J by 2 bases; unmatched bases: 6. The germline CDR1 and CDR2 sequences are SGHRS and YFSETQ. This CDR3 spans 15 amino acids. DNA of the CDR3: TGCGCCAGCAGCACAGGGGGACAGGGGACCTACGAGCAGTACTTC. It codes for CASSTGGQGTYEQYF.

The chain recombines TRBV7-2 with TRBJ2-3; perhaps TRBD2 as D (6 bases). The CDR3 totals 15 residues. Germline values: CDR1 SGHTA, CDR2 FQGNSA. V lost 0 bases and J lost 0, with 7 bases in between. CDR3 in amino acids: CASSLAGTSTDTQYF. CDR3 DNA sequence: TGTGCCAGCAGCTTAGCTGGGACTAGCACAGATACGCAGTATTTT.